The 20 T cell receptor beta chains below come from one sample, sequenced in a study of regulatory T cells in long-lasting Graves disease. Construction of the TCR beta libraries employed iRepertoire HTBI primers in conjunction with Arm-PCR of CDR3 regions. One entry per CDR3 protein, called by TCRdb with MiXCR from the multiplex PCR reads. The data contain around 500,000 distinct CDR3 sequences, roughly 20% of them singletons. Time point: persistent/refractory GD, antithyroid drugs over 5 years with positive TRAb. Construction of the TCR library relied on RNA isolated from PBMCs. This specimen consisted of peripheral blood mononuclear cells (PBMCs), obtained when the disease was refractory, from a patient treated with antithyroid drugs. The receptors derive from a female donor with Graves disease.

This clonotype appeared many times. V is TRBV5-1 and J is TRBJ2-7; 9 positions match TRBD2. V lost 3 bases, J lost 0 bases, and 4 bases stayed unmatched. Germline assignment: CDR1 SGHRS and CDR2 YFSETQ. The CDR3 runs 15 residues. CDR3 bases: TGCGCCAGCAGCTCGGATAGCGGGAGCTCCTACGAGCAGTACTTC. Its protein product is CASSSDSGSSYEQYF.

This clonotype was found a few times. The chain carries TRBV30 and TRBJ2-4, with TRBD2 identical over 14 bases. The germline CDR1 and CDR2 sequences are GTSNPN and SVGIG (reference sequence). This CDR3 spans 14 amino acids. V dropped 5 bases and J dropped 6; count of bases not matched to a gene: 3. CDR3 sequence: CAWDGTSGGNIQYF. Written as DNA, the CDR3 is TGTGCCTGGGATGGGACTAGCGGGGGAAACATTCAGTACTTC. The whole variable domain, remainder taken from reference TRBV30 and TRBJ2-4, is SQTIHQWPATLVQPVGSPLSLECTVEGTSNPNLYWYRQAAGRGLQLLFYSVGIGQISSEVPQNLSASRPQDRQFILSSKKLLLSDSGFYLCAWDGTSGGNIQYFGAGTRLSVL.

DNA for the CDR3: TGCAGCGTTGAGATTAGGGATTCCTACGAGCAGTACTTC. Amino acids: CSVEIRDSYEQYF. The chain carries TRBV29-1 and TRBJ2-7; D is uncertain. V shed 3 bases and J shed 1 base, with 10 bases lying between them. The CDR3 extends over 13 amino acids. Looked up from germline, CDR1 is SQVTM and CDR2 is ANQGSEA.

This chain uses TRBV7-6 with TRBJ1-2; TRBD1 agrees at 7 bases. The CDR3 runs 14 residues. Per the germline V gene, CDR1 is SGHVS and CDR2 is FNYEAQ. Trimming took 5 bases from V and 1 from J; bases not matched to a gene: 4. CDR3 DNA sequence: TGTGCCAGCAGCCGGGACAGTTTTAACTATGGCTACACCTTC. Translating gives CASSRDSFNYGYTF.

This clonotype was seen a few times. The chain couples TRBV27 to TRBJ2-2; weak D call: TRBD1 (5 bases). Trimming pared 2 bases from V and 4 bases from J, leaving 5 bases between. Germline CDR1 and CDR2: MNHEY and SMNVEV (reference sequence). This CDR3 is built from 13 residues. The CDR3 DNA reads as TGTGCCAGCAGTTTAGACAGCACCGGGGAGCTGTTTTTT. Its translation: CASSLDSTGELFF.

As regards this clonotype: In this CDR3 the conserved last residue, phenylalanine or tryptophan, is missing, so a read error is likely. This sequence joins TRBV6-1 and TRBJ2-2; D unclear. CDR3 size: 16 residues. V lost 7 bases and J 6 bases, leaving 21 bases between the germline ends. In germline, CDR1 is MNHNS, CDR2 SASEGT. DNA for the CDR3: TGTGCCAGCAAGCAAGGCCTTCGGAGTATCGCCGGGGAGCTGTTTCTT. Amino acid sequence: CASKQGLRSIAGELFL.

This clonotype occurred a few times. The chain is built from TRBV12-3 or TRBV12-4 and TRBJ2-3, with D unclear. V lost 10 bases and J lost 0, with 11 bases in between. The CDR3 extends over 13 amino acids. CDR3 region: CATRDWSTDTQYF. In nucleotides, the CDR3 is TGTGCCACCAGAGACTGGAGCACAGATACGCAGTATTTT.

This chain uses TRBV29-1 with TRBJ2-7; D ambiguous. Germline CDR1 SQVTM, CDR2 ANQGSEA. Trimming took 4 bases from V and 1 from J, leaving 11 bases between them. This CDR3 is 13 amino acids long. The CDR3 DNA sequence: TGCAGCGTTGTAGAGATGACTTCCTACGAGCAGTACTTC. This encodes CSVVEMTSYEQYF.

This clonotype was found a few times. This sequence joins TRBV20-1 and TRBJ1-3; 9 bases are shared with TRBD1. Germline-derived CDR1 and CDR2 are DFQATT and SNEGSKA (reference sequence). This CDR3 comprises 17 residues. CDR3: CSYARGTGRLSGNTIYF. The CDR3 nucleotides read TGCAGCTACGCCAGGGGGACAGGGCGGCTCTCTGGAAACACCATATATTTT.

This clonotype was observed a handful of times. The gene calls are TRBV20-1 and TRBJ2-7; 8 bases match TRBD1. The CDR3 runs to 13 residues. V lost 5 bases to trimming and J lost 1 base; unmatched junction nucleotides: 4. CDR1 DFQATT and CDR2 SNEGSKA come from the germline V gene (reference sequence). CDR3 residues: CSAGTGFSYEQYF. CDR3 bases: TGCAGTGCTGGGACAGGTTTTTCCTACGAGCAGTACTTC.

This clonotype appeared many times. The chain recombines TRBV28 with TRBJ2-7; D gene unclear. This CDR3 comprises 13 residues. Trimming pared 8 bases from V and 3 bases from J, leaving 14 bases between. Germline assignment: CDR1 MDHEN and CDR2 SYDVKM. The CDR3, as DNA: TGTGCCAGCTCACCCCCCTTTAACTACGAGCAGTACTTC. As protein: CASSPPFNYEQYF.

This clonotype came up many times. The rearrangement uses TRBV6-9 and TRBJ2-7; maybe TRBD1 (5 bases). Per germline, CDR1 MNHGY and CDR2 SVAAGI. The V and J ends lost 3 bases and 3 bases respectively, with 12 bases between them. CDR3 length: 14 amino acids. The CDR3, as DNA: TGTGCCAGCAGTTACCAGGGTTCGGACTACGAGCAGTACTTC. Translated: CASSYQGSDYEQYF.

To note about this clonotype: A much larger clone differs by one base, so this may be a read error. The CDR3 end shows no conserved phenylalanine or tryptophan, and so a read error is likely. The chain recombines TRBV7-2 with TRBJ1-3, with D hard to call. Deletions cut 2 bases from V and 0 bases from J, with 5 bases between. Germline V CDR1 and CDR2: SGHTA, FQGNSA. The CDR3 is made up of 14 amino acids. CDR3 region: CASSLMASGNTIYL. CDR3 in DNA: TGTGCCAGCAGCTTAATGGCCTCTGGAAACACCATATATCTT.

The chain links TRBV5-1 to TRBJ2-2; 8 nucleotides agree with TRBD2. The CDR3 sequence is 14 residues long. The germline CDR1 and CDR2 sequences are SGHRS and YFSETQ. Unmatched junction bases numbered 3, after V lost 2 bases and J lost 6 bases. The CDR3 protein is CASSFGLAPGELFF. CDR3 nucleotide sequence: TGCGCCAGCAGCTTCGGACTAGCTCCCGGGGAGCTGTTTTTT.

CDR3 amino acids: CASSFMTSGRIEQYF. In nucleotides, the CDR3 is TGTGCCAGCAGTTTTATGACTAGCGGGAGAATCGAGCAGTACTTC. The V call is TRBV27, the J call TRBJ2-7, with 12 bases that match TRBD2. Germline CDR1 MNHEY, CDR2 SMNVEV (reference sequence). Trimming at V came to 3 bases and at J to 6 bases, leaving 6 bases not matched to a gene. This CDR3 spans 15 amino acids.

The CDR3 region is CASSPDWTVRYEQYF. The DNA for the CDR3 is TGTGCCAGCAGTCCGGATTGGACAGTGCGCTACGAGCAGTACTTC. This chain joins TRBV12-3 or TRBV12-4 and TRBJ2-7; TRBD1 might be the D (6 bases). V was shortened by 5 bases and J by 3 bases, with 17 bases between the two germline ends. This CDR3 contains 15 residues.

The J gene is TRBJ2-3, the V gene TRBV2; no clear D gene. Trimming removed 2 bases at V and 2 bases at J, with 5 bases between. This CDR3 spans 13 amino acids. Germline values: CDR1 SNHLY, CDR2 FYNNEI. The CDR3 DNA is TGTGCCAGCAGTGAACAGATCACAGATACGCAGTATTTT. Translated, it gives CASSEQITDTQYF.

V usage is TRBV28 and J usage is TRBJ1-5; 7 nucleotides line up with TRBD1. The CDR3 has 15 amino acids. J lost 2 bases, V lost 5 bases, and 6 bases had no gene match. In germline, CDR1 is MDHEN, CDR2 SYDVKM. The CDR3 region is CASSTRGGGNQPQHF. As DNA, the CDR3 is TGTGCCAGCAGTACCAGGGGGGGGGGCAATCAGCCCCAGCATTTT. The full variable domain, with the rest looked up from reference TRBV28 and TRBJ1-5, is DVKVTQSSRYLVKRTGEKVFLECVQDMDHENMFWYRQDPGLGLRLIYFSYDVKMKEKGDIPEGYSVSREKKERFSLILESASTNQTSMYLCASSTRGGGNQPQHFGDGTRLSIL.

The CDR3 protein is CSVLQGTGYGYTF. The CDR3 nucleotides read TGCAGCGTTCTACAAGGGACGGGCTATGGCTACACCTTC. The chain is built from TRBV29-1 and TRBJ1-2, with a tentative D call TRBD1 (5 bases). CDR1 is SQVTM and CDR2 is ANQGSEA in the germline V gene. V was pared by 5 bases and J by 4 bases, with 14 bases between. CDR3 length: 13 amino acids.

This clonotype appeared a few times. The gene calls are TRBV20-1 and TRBJ2-2, with 8 bases aligning to TRBD2. Germline V lookup: CDR1 DFQATT, CDR2 SNEGSKA (reference sequence). The CDR3 loop spans 15 amino acids. The junction had 7 bases not matched to a gene; V was cut back by 1 base and J by 6 bases. The CDR3 DNA reads as TGCAGTGCTAGAGTTGTAGCGGGGTCGGCCGGGGAGCTGTTTTTT. The encoded protein is CSARVVAGSAGELFF.